The 27 T cell receptor beta chains presented below share a single source sample, sequenced in a study of technical replicates of blood from several donors. Profiling relied on immunoSEQ multiplex PCR, and the TCRdb table lists in-frame clones only, not all of them. The data show around 80,000 clones, with approximately 94% seen just once and about 0.37% held by the top ten. Sequenced input: T cells isolated from PBMCs. Receptors were obtained from a human donor in good health.

J is TRBJ2-1 and V is TRBV4-1; the match to TRBD2 covers 8 bases. Germline values: CDR1 MGHRA, CDR2 YSYEKL. V was pared by 1 base and J by 7 bases, with 15 bases of the junction left unmatched. The CDR3 has 18 amino acids. The CDR3 DNA reads as TGCGCCAGCAGCCAAGTTGACTTAGGGCTAGCGGGCGCTAATGAGCAGTTCTTC. It translates to CASSQVDLGLAGANEQFF.

V usage is TRBV27 and J usage is TRBJ1-5; D call uncertain. There are 14 residues in the CDR3. Germline V CDR1 and CDR2: MNHEY, SMNVEV (reference sequence). Trimming took off 1 base at V and 7 bases at J, with 11 bases between the two ends. In nucleotides, the CDR3 is TGTGCCAGCAGTTTATTCCGAGGGTACCAGCCCCAGCATTTT. This sequence encodes CASSLFRGYQPQHF.

A single count supports this clone. The chain couples TRBV11-3 to TRBJ2-1, with 9 bases aligning to TRBD2. This CDR3 contains 14 residues. Germline CDR1 is SGHNT and CDR2 is YENEEA. J gave up 6 bases and V 1 base, and 1 base lay outside the gene matches. CDR3 in amino acids: CASSLGLAVNEQFF. Written as DNA, the CDR3 is TGTGCCAGCAGCTTAGGACTAGCGGTCAATGAGCAGTTCTTC. The variable domain in full, with the rest retrieved from reference TRBV11-3 and TRBJ2-1, is EAGVVQSPRYKIIEKKQPVAFWCNPISGHNTLYWYLQNLGQGPELLIRYENEEAVDDSQLPKDRFSAERLKGVDSTLKIQPAELGDSAVYLCASSLGLAVNEQFFGPGTRLTVL.

The rearrangement uses TRBV10-3 and TRBJ2-3; 9 nucleotides line up with TRBD1. Germline V CDR1 and CDR2: ENHRY, SYGVKD. The CDR3 is 16 amino acids. With 2 bases clipped from V and 4 bases from J, the junction kept 7 bases outside the gene matches. The CDR3: CAISEGQGNGADTQYF. Written as DNA, the CDR3 is TGTGCCATCAGTGAGGGACAGGGGAATGGTGCAGATACGCAGTATTTT.

The chain uses TRBV11-3 and TRBJ2-2; 8 bases line up with TRBD1. The CDR3 has 17 amino acids. Germline V gene lookup returns CDR1 SGHNT and CDR2 YENEEA. The trim removed 3 bases at V and 6 bases at J, leaving 12 bases unmatched. The CDR3 protein is CASSFFSMTGAAGELFF. The CDR3 nucleotides are TGTGCCAGCAGCTTTTTCTCTATGACAGGGGCAGCCGGGGAGCTGTTTTTT.

The chain is built from TRBV29-1 and TRBJ2-7; 8 bases agree with TRBD1. The CDR3 sequence is 11 residues long. Unmatched junction bases numbered 0, after V lost 1 base and J lost 7 bases. Germline V gives CDR1 SQVTM, CDR2 ANQGSEA. CDR3 DNA sequence: TGCAGCGTTGAAGGGACAGGGGAGCAGTACTTC. Translating it yields CSVEGTGEQYF.

The chain couples TRBV11-3 to TRBJ2-7; 12 nucleotides agree with TRBD2. CDR3 length: 15 residues. Germline CDR1 is SGHNT and CDR2 is YENEEA. J gave up 2 bases and V 4 bases, and 3 bases lay outside the gene matches. The CDR3 spells CASSWGLAGPYEQYF. The CDR3 nucleotides are TGTGCCAGCAGCTGGGGACTAGCGGGTCCCTACGAGCAGTACTTC. Full variable domain (remainder filled in from reference TRBV11-3 and TRBJ2-7): EAGVVQSPRYKIIEKKQPVAFWCNPISGHNTLYWYLQNLGQGPELLIRYENEEAVDDSQLPKDRFSAERLKGVDSTLKIQPAELGDSAVYLCASSWGLAGPYEQYFGPGTRLTVT.

This chain connects TRBV2 to TRBJ1-5, with TRBD1 as a possible D gene (5 bases). This CDR3 has 14 residues. CDR1 and CDR2 (germline): SNHLY, FYNNEI. Trimming cost V 2 bases and J 5 bases, with 10 bases left between them. The CDR3 protein is CASSEQGGDQPQHF. Written as DNA, the CDR3 is TGTGCCAGCAGTGAACAGGGAGGGGATCAGCCCCAGCATTTT.

The V call is TRBV19, the J call TRBJ1-1; TRBD1 agrees at 10 bases. V dropped 11 bases and J dropped 2; count of bases not matched to a gene: 5. The CDR3 length is 13 residues. From germline, CDR1 is LNHDA and CDR2 SQIVND (reference sequence). The CDR3 is CASRDRGNTEAFF. As DNA, the CDR3 is TGTGCCTCCCGGGACAGGGGAAACACTGAAGCTTTCTTT.

The table lists this clone with a count of one. V is TRBV11-3 and J is TRBJ2-5; 11 bases are shared with TRBD2. The germline V gene has CDR1 SGHNT and CDR2 YENEEA. This CDR3 is built from 15 residues. Unmatched junction bases numbered 3, after V lost 3 bases and J lost 3 bases. This chain's CDR3 is CASSLGTSGKETQYF. The DNA of the CDR3 is TGTGCCAGCAGCTTGGGGACTAGCGGAAAAGAGACCCAGTACTTC.

This chain connects TRBV19 to TRBJ2-7; possible D gene TRBD1, 6 bases. Germline CDR1 LNHDA, CDR2 SQIVND (reference sequence). The ends were cut back, 4 bases at V and 0 bases at J, with 10 bases in the middle. The CDR3 covers 14 residues. Here the CDR3 reads CASSRQVSSYEQYF. The DNA of the CDR3 is TGTGCCAGTAGTAGACAGGTCAGCTCCTACGAGCAGTACTTC.

The V and J genes are TRBV27 and TRBJ2-3, with 11 positions matching TRBD1. Trimming cost V 2 bases and J 6 bases; bases outside gene matches: 4. Germline CDR1 is MNHEY and CDR2 is SMNVEV (reference sequence). The CDR3 spans 15 residues. CDR3 sequence (DNA): TGTGCCAGCAGTTTAGGGACAGGGGGGCGGGATACGCAGTATTTT. This gives the protein CASSLGTGGRDTQYF.

V is TRBV9 and J is TRBJ1-1; TRBD1 aligns across 7 bases. Trimming took 1 base from V and 4 from J; bases not matched to a gene: 4. Germline V CDR1 and CDR2: SGDLS, YYNGEE. The CDR3 runs 14 residues. The CDR3 sequence is CASSVQGVSTEAFF. The CDR3 region has the DNA TGTGCCAGCAGCGTACAGGGGGTGTCCACTGAAGCTTTCTTT.

The chain joins TRBV9 to TRBJ1-1; D is unresolved. The CDR3 runs 14 residues. The germline V gene has CDR1 SGDLS and CDR2 YYNGEE. Trimming took off 4 bases at V and 1 base at J, with 11 bases between the two ends. The CDR3 reads CASSPQTTNTEAFF. CDR3 in DNA: TGTGCCAGCAGCCCCCAAACAACGAACACTGAAGCTTTCTTT.

The V and J genes are TRBV6-5 and TRBJ1-2; 8 nucleotides line up with TRBD1. Germline loops: CDR1 MNHEY, CDR2 SVGAGI. V was pared by 6 bases and J by 4 bases, with 7 bases of the junction left unmatched. The CDR3 spans 14 residues. DNA for the CDR3: TGTGCCAGCAGGACAGGGGCGAGAGGCTATGGCTACACCTTC. Translating it yields CASRTGARGYGYTF.

J is TRBJ2-1 and V is TRBV28; D is uncertain. The CDR3 totals 15 residues. Trimming stripped 7 bases from V and 6 bases from J, with 19 bases between. Germline V CDR1 and CDR2: MDHEN, SYDVKM. The CDR3 here is CASIAPSSRGNEQFF. The CDR3 bases are TGTGCCAGCATCGCACCCAGCTCCCGAGGCAATGAGCAGTTCTTC.

The rearrangement joins TRBV6-1 to TRBJ2-5; 7 positions match TRBD2. Looked up from germline, CDR1 is MNHNS and CDR2 is SASEGT. Losses at the gene ends were 2 bases for V and 2 bases for J; bases not matched to a gene: 11. The CDR3 has 17 residues. The chain's CDR3 is CASSEPRGLLEQETQYF. The CDR3 DNA sequence: TGTGCCAGCAGTGAACCTCGGGGACTATTAGAACAAGAGACCCAGTACTTC.

The chain combines TRBV7-9 with TRBJ2-7; 9 positions match TRBD1. Trimming at V came to 5 bases and at J to 2 bases, leaving 13 bases not matched to a gene. Germline CDR1 and CDR2: SEHNR and FQNEAQ (reference sequence). This CDR3 contains 17 residues. The CDR3 sequence: CASSPGRGTGITYEQYF. The CDR3 nucleotides are TGTGCCAGCAGCCCCGGGCGGGGGACAGGGATAACCTACGAGCAGTACTTC.

This clone was observed a few times. Other DNA sequences from this sample encode an identical CDR3 as well. The rearrangement uses TRBV5-1 and TRBJ2-1; 10 nucleotides line up with TRBD2. Germline V gene sequence: CDR1 SGHRS, CDR2 YFSETQ. The CDR3 extends over 15 amino acids. V trimming: 4 bases; J trimming: 0 bases; junction bases outside the gene matches: 1. CDR3 bases: TGCGCCAGCAGCCCTAGCGGGAGCTCCTACAATGAGCAGTTCTTC. Protein sequence: CASSPSGSSYNEQFF.

CDR3 protein: CASSLAMGQGAFGYTF. CDR3 in DNA: TGTGCCAGCAGCTTAGCTATGGGACAGGGGGCCTTTGGCTACACCTTC. This chain uses TRBV7-2 with TRBJ1-2, with 12 bases matching TRBD1. The CDR3 runs 16 residues. Trimming at V came to 0 bases and at J to 7 bases, leaving 6 bases not matched to a gene. Germline V CDR1 and CDR2: SGHTA, FQGNSA.

This sequence joins TRBV27 and TRBJ2-1, with TRBD2 as a possible D gene (5 bases). Germline loops: CDR1 MNHEY, CDR2 SMNVEV (reference sequence). The CDR3 extends over 13 amino acids. Deletions cut 2 bases from V and 6 bases from J, with 8 bases between. CDR3 sequence: CASSLLATNEQFF. Here the CDR3 DNA reads TGTGCCAGCAGTTTACTAGCTACCAATGAGCAGTTCTTC.

The chain is built from TRBV11-3 and TRBJ2-3, with D tentatively TRBD2 (6 bases). V was trimmed by 1 base and J by 3 bases, leaving 8 bases between them. Germline-derived CDR1 and CDR2 are SGHNT and YENEEA. The CDR3 length is 14 residues. The CDR3 DNA follows: TGTGCCAGCAGCTTAGTGGGAGGAACAGATACGCAGTATTTT. It yields the protein CASSLVGGTDTQYF.

The chain links TRBV9 to TRBJ2-2; TRBD2 matches at 7 bases. The CDR3 spans 14 residues. V was clipped by 4 bases and J by 3 bases; unmatched bases: 3. Germline CDR1 and CDR2: SGDLS and YYNGEE. The CDR3 nucleotides read TGTGCCAGCAGCCCTAGCGGATACACCGGGGAGCTGTTTTTT. Amino acid sequence: CASSPSGYTGELFF.

This chain connects TRBV28 to TRBJ2-7; D perhaps matches TRBD1 (6 bases). Trimming cost V 5 bases and J 4 bases, with 21 bases left between them. This CDR3 region has 16 residues. From germline, CDR1 is MDHEN and CDR2 SYDVKM. DNA of the CDR3: TGTGCCAGCAGTCTACCAGCGACAGGCTTAGGATACGAGCAGTACTTC. Translated: CASSLPATGLGYEQYF.

The J gene is TRBJ2-6, the V gene TRBV28; 8 bases are a match to TRBD1. The CDR3 length is 16 residues. V trimming: 6 bases; J trimming: 0 bases; junction bases outside the gene matches: 4. Germline V CDR1 and CDR2: MDHEN, SYDVKM. CDR3 coding DNA: TGTGCCAGCAGAGGACAGGGCAACTCTGGGGCCAACGTCCTGACTTTC. Translation gives CASRGQGNSGANVLTF.

In nucleotides, the CDR3 is TGTGCCAGCAGTTTTCAGGAAAACTCACCCCTCCACTTT. Amino acid sequence: CASSFQENSPLHF. The chain carries TRBV27 and TRBJ1-6; D is undetermined. From germline, CDR1 is MNHEY and CDR2 SMNVEV (reference sequence). V was pared by 3 bases and J by 10 bases, with 10 bases between. CDR3 length: 13 amino acids.

This clone was detected once. The rearrangement uses TRBV27 and TRBJ2-7, with D maybe TRBD1 (7 bases). V lost 5 bases and J lost 0, with 11 bases in between. Germline lookup yields CDR1 MNHEY and CDR2 SMNVEV (reference sequence). The CDR3 spans 14 residues. The CDR3, as DNA: TGTGCCAGCAGTAACAGGGGACTCTCCTACGAGCAGTACTTC. It specifies CASSNRGLSYEQYF.